The clone carrying this T cell receptor beta chain appeared many times. The record originates from a study of regulatory T cells in long-lasting Graves disease. Trimming removed 7 bases at V and 3 bases at J, with 12 bases between. CDR1 is SNHLY and CDR2 is FYNNEI in the germline V gene. This CDR3 spans 13 amino acids. HTBI primers from iRepertoire and Arm-PCR of CDR3 regions yielded the TCR beta libraries. TCRdb processed the multiplex PCR reads anew with MiXCR; each CDR3 protein has one entry. The sample holds 400,000 to 650,000 distinct CDR3 sequences, roughly 15% seen once. Time point indicated: newly diagnosed GD, antithyroid drugs for less than 3 months. Making the TCR library involved RNA that had been extracted from PBMCs. These sequences were also reported in another study, on T cells in Graves' hyperthyroidism and ophthalmopathy.

The source of this sequence is a middle-aged woman with Graves disease. This chain uses TRBV2 with TRBJ1-1; D remains unclear. Material: peripheral blood mononuclear cells (PBMCs), obtained at new diagnosis, from a patient treated with antithyroid drugs. This chain's CDR3 is CASTRRADTEAFF. CDR3 DNA sequence: TGTGCCAGCACGCGCCGGGCGGACACTGAAGCTTTCTTT.